These T cell receptor beta chains were read from a single sample in a study of T cell repertoires in aging, cancer and after chemotherapy. TCRdb ran MiXCR on the multiplex PCR reads and lists one entry per CDR3 protein. The sample records about 9,800 distinct CDR3 sequences, about 37% being singletons. Sequenced input: blood. These receptors were obtained from a human donor in good health. CDR3s include the opening cysteine and the closing phenylalanine or tryptophan. A D gene is named only where the DNA matches it firmly. The size entry is marked missing in some rows and otherwise reads once, few, many or a size class.

j_gene,v_gene,abundance,d_gene,CDR3aa,CDR3nt
TRBJ2-2,TRBV29-1,medium-sized,-,CSGGRGLAGELFF,TGCAGCGGTGGGCGTGGTCTGGCCGGGGAGCTGTTTTTT
TRBJ2-3,TRBV6-6,few,TRBD1,CASSYSGQGNTDTQYF,TGTGCCAGCAGTTACTCAGGACAGGGTAACACAGATACGCAGTATTTT
TRBJ2-3,TRBV5-1,-,TRBD1,CASSSFPGQGTDTQYF,TGCGCCAGCAGCTCCTTTCCGGGACAGGGCACAGATACGCAGTATTTT
TRBJ1-4,TRBV5-5,-,-,CASSLEGSSEKLFF,TGTGCCAGCAGCCTGGAGGGGTCTAGTGAAAAACTGTTTTTT
TRBJ2-1,TRBV27,-,TRBD2,CASSLSASGSSYNEQFF,TGTGCCAGCAGTTTATCGGCTAGCGGGAGTTCCTACAATGAGCAGTTCTTC
TRBJ2-1,TRBV5-6,-,-,CASSLGAARFTYNEQFF,TGTGCCAGCAGCTTGGGGGCAGCGCGGTTCACCTACAATGAGCAGTTCTTC
TRBJ1-4,TRBV29-1,-,-,CSVDPKGRGPVEKQFF,TGCAGCGTTGATCCCAAGGGGCGGGGACCAGTTGAAAAACAGTTTTTT
TRBJ2-1,TRBV6-6,few,-,CASSRPTGSEQFF,TGTGCCAGCAGTCGCCCGACAGGTTCGGAACAGTTCTTC
TRBJ2-7,TRBV27,-,-,CANSLGSTNEQYF,TGTGCCAACAGTTTAGGAAGTACCAACGAGCAGTACTTC
TRBJ2-7,TRBV15,-,TRBD2,CATSRDRLAGAYEQYF,TGTGCCACCAGCAGAGATAGGTTAGCGGGAGCCTACGAGCAGTACTTC
TRBJ2-7,TRBV19,-,TRBD1,CASSIANQGAYEQYF,TGTGCCAGTAGTATCGCCAATCAGGGGGCCTACGAGCAGTACTTC
TRBJ2-5,TRBV27,few,-,CASTSQETQYF,TGTGCCAGCACCTCCCAAGAGACCCAGTACTTC
TRBJ2-7,TRBV4-3,few,-,CASSQVAGDAPYEQYF,TGCGCCAGCAGCCAAGTTGCCGGGGACGCCCCCTACGAGCAGTACTTC
TRBJ1-6,TRBV6-4,few,-,CASSDSTNSPLHF,TGTGCCAGCAGTGACTCAACAAATTCACCCCTCCACTTT
TRBJ2-5,TRBV6-1,-,-,CATGRQYQETQYF,TGTGCCACAGGAAGACAGTACCAAGAGACCCAGTACTTC
TRBJ2-3,TRBV19,few,-,CASSIMSSTDTQYF,TGTGCCAGTAGTATAATGTCGAGCACAGATACGCAGTATTTT
TRBJ1-4,TRBV15,-,TRBD1,CATSRVSGTGEGKLFF,TGTGCCACCAGCAGAGTATCCGGGACAGGGGAGGGAAAACTGTTTTTT
TRBJ2-6,TRBV19,medium-sized,-,CASTTAYSGANVLTF,TGTGCCAGTACGACTGCCTACTCTGGGGCCAACGTCCTGACTTTC